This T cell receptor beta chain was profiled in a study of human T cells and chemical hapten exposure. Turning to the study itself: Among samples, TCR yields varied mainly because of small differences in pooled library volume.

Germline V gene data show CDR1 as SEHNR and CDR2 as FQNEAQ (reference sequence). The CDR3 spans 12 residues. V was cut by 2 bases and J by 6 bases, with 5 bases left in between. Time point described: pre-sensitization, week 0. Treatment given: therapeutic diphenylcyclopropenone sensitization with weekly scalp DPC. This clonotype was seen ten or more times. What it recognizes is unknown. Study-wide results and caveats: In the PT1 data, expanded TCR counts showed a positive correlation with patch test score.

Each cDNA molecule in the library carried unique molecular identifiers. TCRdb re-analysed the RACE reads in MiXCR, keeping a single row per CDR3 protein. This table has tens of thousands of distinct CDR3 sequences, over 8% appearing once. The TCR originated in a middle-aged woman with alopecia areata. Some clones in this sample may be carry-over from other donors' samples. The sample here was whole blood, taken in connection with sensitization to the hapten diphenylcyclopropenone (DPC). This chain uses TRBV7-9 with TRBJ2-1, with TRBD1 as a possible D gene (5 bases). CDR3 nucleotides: TGTGCCAGCAGCTTAAGGGGCAATGAGCAGTTCTTC. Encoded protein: CASSLRGNEQFF. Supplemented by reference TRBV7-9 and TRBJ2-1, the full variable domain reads DTGVSQNPRHKITKRGQNVTFRCDPISEHNRLYWYRQTLGQGPEFLTYFQNEAQLEKSRLLSDRFSAERPKGSFSTLEIQRTEQGDSAMYLCASSLRGNEQFFGPGTRLTVL.